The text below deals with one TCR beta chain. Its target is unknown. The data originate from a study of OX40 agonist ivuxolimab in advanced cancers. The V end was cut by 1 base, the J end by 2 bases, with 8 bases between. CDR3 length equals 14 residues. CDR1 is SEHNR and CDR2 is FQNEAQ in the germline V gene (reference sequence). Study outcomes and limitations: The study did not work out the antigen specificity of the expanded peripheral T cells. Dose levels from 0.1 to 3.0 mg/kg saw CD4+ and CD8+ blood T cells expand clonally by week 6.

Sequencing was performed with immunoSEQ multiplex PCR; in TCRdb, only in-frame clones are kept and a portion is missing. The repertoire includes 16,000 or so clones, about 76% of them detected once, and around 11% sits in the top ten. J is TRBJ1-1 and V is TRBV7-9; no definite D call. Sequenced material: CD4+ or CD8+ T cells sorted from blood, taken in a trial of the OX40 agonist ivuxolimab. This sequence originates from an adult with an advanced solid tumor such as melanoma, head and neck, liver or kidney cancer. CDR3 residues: CASSLVAENTEAFF. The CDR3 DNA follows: TGTGCCAGCAGCTTAGTGGCAGAAAACACTGAAGCTTTCTTT. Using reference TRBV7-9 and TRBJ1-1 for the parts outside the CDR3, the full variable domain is DTGVSQNPRHKITKRGQNVTFRCDPISEHNRLYWYRQTLGQGPEFLTYFQNEAQLEKSRLLSDRFSAERPKGSFSTLEIQRTEQGDSAMYLCASSLVAENTEAFFGQGTRLTVV.